The rows below give T cell receptor beta chains drawn from one sample of a study of blood T cell repertoires in COVID-19. Sequenced by immunoSEQ multiplex PCR; TCRdb stores in-frame clones only, minus some. The profile shows over 200,000 clones, roughly 80% of them singletons. The sequencing sample was made of peripheral blood. Source of these receptors: a woman aged 80 or over with acute or convalescent COVID-19. CDR3s include the opening cysteine and the closing phenylalanine or tryptophan. A D gene is named only where the DNA matches it firmly. Some rows mark clone size as missing; the rest say once, few, many or name a class of expanded clone.

length | J | D | size | V | DNA | CDR3
16 | TRBJ1-5 | TRBD1 | few | TRBV7-9 | TGTGCCAGCAGCCACGGGACAGGGAGTGGAGATCAGCCCCAGCATTTT | CASSHGTGSGDQPQHF
14 | TRBJ2-2 | - | - | TRBV15 | TGTGCCACCAGCAGTAGGGGCTCCACCGGGGAGCTGTTTTTT | CATSSRGSTGELFF
16 | TRBJ1-4 | - | - | TRBV5-1 | TGCGCCAGCAGCTTGGCCCTCCACGCGGCTAATGAAAAACTGTTTTTT | CASSLALHAANEKLFF
13 | TRBJ2-5 | - | - | TRBV19 | TGTGCCAGTGGTCCGACAGCGCGCGAGACCCAGTACTTC | CASGPTARETQYF
15 | TRBJ2-2 | TRBD2 | - | TRBV3-1/TRBV3-2 | TGTGCCAGCAGTCCTAGCGGGGAGGGGACCGGGGAGCTGTTTTTT | CASSPSGEGTGELFF
18 | TRBJ2-1 | TRBD2 | - | TRBV7-3 | TGTGCCAGCAGCCCCGGGACTAGCGGGAGGGGTACCTACAATGAGCAGTTCTTC | CASSPGTSGRGTYNEQFF
14 | TRBJ2-1 | - | few | TRBV29-1 | TGCAGCGTTGGAAGGGACTTCTCCTACAATGAGCAGTTCTTC | CSVGRDFSYNEQFF
17 | TRBJ1-6 | TRBD1 | - | TRBV5-1 | TGCGCCAGCAGCCTTGGACAGGGCAGCTCCTATAATTCACCCCTCCACTTT | CASSLGQGSSYNSPLHF
14 | TRBJ2-2 | TRBD1 | - | TRBV7-9 | TGTGCCAGCAGCCCGGGACAGGCCCTGGGGGAGCTGTTTTTT | CASSPGQALGELFF
12 | TRBJ2-7 | TRBD1 | - | TRBV6-5 | TGTGCCAGCAAGACAGGGATTGATGAGCAGTACTTC | CASKTGIDEQYF
15 | TRBJ1-5 | - | - | TRBV7-8 | TGTGCCAGCAGTCTACAGGGCTTGGGGAATCAGCCCCAGCATTTT | CASSLQGLGNQPQHF
13 | TRBJ2-3 | - | - | TRBV25-1 | TGTGCCAGCAGTGGGGGCTACCGGGATACGCAGTATTTT | CASSGGYRDTQYF
17 | TRBJ2-1 | - | - | TRBV11-2 | TGTGCCAGCAGCCCCCAGGTGTCAGGGACTGGGGCTCATGAGCAGTTCTTC | CASSPQVSGTGAHEQFF
14 | TRBJ2-7 | - | many | TRBV5-1 | TGCGCCAGCAGCCCCCCGGGACATCTCTACGAGCAGTACTTC | CASSPPGHLYEQYF
18 | TRBJ2-2 | - | - | TRBV3-1/TRBV3-2 | TGTGCCAGCAGCCAAGTAGCACTAGGAAACACGAACACCGGGGAGCTGTTTTTT | CASSQVALGNTNTGELFF
15 | TRBJ2-7 | TRBD2 | - | TRBV7-9 | TGTGCCAGCAGCTTATCTAGCGGGGGGTCCTACGAGCAGTACTTC | CASSLSSGGSYEQYF
15 | TRBJ2-1 | TRBD2 | few | TRBV27 | TGTGCCAGCACCTTACCCGGACTAGCGGGAGGGATGCAGTTCTTC | CASTLPGLAGGMQFF
13 | TRBJ1-2 | TRBD1 | - | TRBV11-3 | TGTGCCAGCAGCCAGGGACAGCTCTATGGCTACACCTTC | CASSQGQLYGYTF